Sequencing of this TCR beta chain was carried out in a study of T cell responses to AZD1222 COVID-19 vaccine. The CDR3 runs to 14 residues. V gave up 3 bases and J gave up 3 bases, with 9 bases separating them. The germline V gene has CDR1 SGHNT and CDR2 YYREEE (reference sequence). Profiling relied on immunoSEQ multiplex PCR, and the TCRdb table lists in-frame clones only, not all of them. The repertoire holds 150,000 to 200,000 clones, with approximately 94% as singletons. The specimen comprised peripheral blood, sampled 28 days after the second AZD1222 dose. The chain uses TRBV5-4 and TRBJ1-4; D unresolved. The source is an adult who received the AZD1222 COVID-19 vaccine. The CDR3 DNA sequence: TGTGCCAGCAGCTCGGGCCCGGCTAATGAAAAACTGTTTTTT. Translated, it gives CASSSGPANEKLFF.